The source of this T cell receptor (beta chain) is a study of OX40 agonist ivuxolimab in advanced cancers. On this clone itself: Its specificity is unknown.

Unmatched junction bases numbered 5, after V lost 4 bases and J lost 2 bases. CDR1 and CDR2 from the germline V gene are SGHAT and FQNNGV. The CDR3 length is 16 residues. Exclusion applied to patients with autoimmune disease history or systemic immunosuppression. Assay used: immunoSEQ multiplex PCR; TCRdb lists only in-frame clones, some missing. The sample includes fewer than 30,000 clones, 70% to 80% seen only once; the top ten take approximately 30%. Study conclusions and caveats: Antigen specificity was not determined for the expanded peripheral T cells. Dose levels from 0.1 to 3.0 mg/kg saw CD4+ and CD8+ blood T cells expand clonally by week 6. Partial responders at 0.1-3.0 mg/kg showed near-lowest clonal expansion.

The receptor's source is an adult with an advanced solid tumor such as melanoma, head and neck, liver or kidney cancer. The sequencing used CD4+ or CD8+ T cells sorted from blood, collected in a trial of the OX40 agonist ivuxolimab. The chain couples TRBV11-2 to TRBJ2-1, with TRBD2 matching 10 bases. The CDR3 DNA sequence: TGTGCCAGCAGCTCGAGCGGGGGGGAGACCTACAATGAGCAGTTCTTC. Translating it yields CASSSSGGETYNEQFF.